The 12 T cell receptor beta chains below all came from one sample that was sequenced in a study of T cells after yellow fever vaccination. In TCRdb, the 5' RACE reads were re-called with MiXCR into one record per CDR3 protein. The table includes over 250,000 distinct CDR3 sequences, over 3.5% detected once. The source material was PBMCs, sampled 5 days after the yellow fever booster vaccination. These receptors all stem from a man aged 18-30 years who received the YFV17D yellow fever vaccine.

The chain combines TRBV6-5 with TRBJ2-1; the D gene is possibly TRBD1 (6 bases). The V end was cut by 1 base, the J end by 7 bases, with 8 bases between. The CDR3 totals 13 residues. Germline CDR1 is MNHEY and CDR2 is SVGAGI. The CDR3 region is CASSYFQGNEQFF. The CDR3 DNA follows: TGTGCCAGCAGTTACTTTCAGGGGAATGAGCAGTTCTTC.

The gene calls are TRBV20-1 and TRBJ1-4, with a possible D match to TRBD1 (5 bases). The germline V gene has CDR1 DFQATT and CDR2 SNEGSKA (reference sequence). CDR3 size: 15 residues. V dropped 1 base and J dropped 6 bases, with 15 bases sitting between them. CDR3 nucleotide sequence: TGCAGTGCTAGAGTGTTGGCAGGGTGGGATGAAAAACTGTTTTTT. It translates to CSARVLAGWDEKLFF.

There are many counts of this clonotype. The chain joins TRBV5-4 to TRBJ1-1, with a weak D call TRBD1 (5 bases). V shed 5 bases and J shed 2 bases, with 13 bases lying between them. There are 14 residues in the CDR3. CDR1 is SGHNT, CDR2 YYREEE, per germline (reference sequence). This CDR3 is CASRPDSDNTEAFF. The CDR3 DNA reads as TGTGCCAGCAGACCCGACAGTGACAACACTGAAGCTTTCTTT.

This clonotype has only a few counts. This chain joins TRBV12-3 or TRBV12-4 and TRBJ2-1; 9 nucleotides agree with TRBD1. With V trimmed by 5 bases and J by 7 bases, 3 bases remained unmatched. This CDR3 has 13 amino acids. Here the CDR3 reads CASSDRGINEQFF. Here the CDR3 DNA reads TGTGCCAGCAGTGACAGGGGGATTAATGAGCAGTTCTTC.

This chain connects TRBV7-9 to TRBJ2-3; the D is unclear. V lost 0 bases to trimming and J lost 4 bases, with 8 bases between them. CDR1 and CDR2 (germline): SEHNR, FQNEAQ (reference sequence). The CDR3 covers 14 residues. CDR3 DNA: TGTGCCAGCAGCTTAGCGGGGTCCGCAGATACGCAGTATTTT. It yields the protein CASSLAGSADTQYF.

This clonotype was seen at least ten times. The chain is built from TRBV5-1 and TRBJ2-3; D is perhaps TRBD1 or TRBD2 (6 bases each). In germline, CDR1 is SGHRS, CDR2 YFSETQ. The ends were cut back, 4 bases at V and 5 bases at J, with 20 bases in the middle. This CDR3 region has 16 residues. The CDR3 sequence: CASSLGWGAAGDTQYF. The CDR3 DNA reads TGCGCCAGCAGCCTAGGATGGGGGGCGGCCGGAGATACGCAGTATTTT.

Only a few counts were recorded for this clonotype. At one boundary the junction diverges from the germline segment, which might be a read error. J is TRBJ1-1 and V is TRBV27; 10 nucleotides agree with TRBD1. CDR1 and CDR2 from the germline V gene are MNHEY and SMNVEV (reference sequence). The CDR3 length is 12 residues. The CDR3 DNA is TGTGCCAGCAGTCCCAGGGACAGGGGCCTGATCTTT. This codes for CASSPRDRGLIF.

For the CDR3, the DNA is TGTGCCAGCAGCCCTGGGGTCTTCTCTGGAAACACCATATATTTT. Translated: CASSPGVFSGNTIYF. The chain recombines TRBV12-3 or TRBV12-4 with TRBJ1-3; D is unclear. The V gene lost 6 bases and the J gene lost 0 bases, with 12 bases spanning the gap. The CDR3 is made up of 15 amino acids.

The chain combines TRBV20-1 with TRBJ2-1; the match to TRBD1 covers 8 bases. With 0 bases clipped from V and 2 bases from J, the junction kept 6 bases outside the gene matches. This CDR3 contains 16 residues. Germline V CDR1 and CDR2: DFQATT, SNEGSKA (reference sequence). The CDR3 nucleotides read TGCAGTGCTAGAGACCCGGGACAGGCAGCCTACAATGAGCAGTTCTTC. Residues: CSARDPGQAAYNEQFF.

This rearrangement joins TRBV5-1 to TRBJ2-7, with 7 bases lining up with TRBD2. Per the germline V gene, CDR1 is SGHRS and CDR2 is YFSETQ. The CDR3 is made up of 17 amino acids. V lost 0 bases to trimming and J lost 0 bases; unmatched junction nucleotides: 9. The chain's CDR3 is CASSLAGGGGPSYEQYV. The CDR3 DNA reads TGCGCCAGCAGCTTGGCCGGCGGGGGAGGGCCCTCCTACGAGCAGTACGTC.

This clonotype showed up many times. The genes are TRBV5-1 and TRBJ2-5; 10 bases are a match to TRBD1. J gave up 3 bases and V 0 bases, and 2 bases lay outside the gene matches. The CDR3 contains 15 residues. Germline CDR1 SGHRS, CDR2 YFSETQ. The CDR3 loop reads CASSLVGTGEETQYF. CDR3 in DNA: TGCGCCAGCAGCTTGGTAGGGACAGGGGAAGAGACCCAGTACTTC.

There are many counts of this clonotype. This chain uses TRBV4-1 with TRBJ2-3; the match to TRBD2 covers 8 bases. This CDR3 has 15 amino acids. Germline V gene sequence: CDR1 MGHRA, CDR2 YSYEKL. The J segment lost 4 bases and the V segment lost 4 bases, leaving 7 bases of the junction unmatched. The CDR3 protein is CASSRSGLAPDTQYF. CDR3 nucleotide sequence: TGCGCCAGCAGCCGAAGTGGACTAGCCCCAGATACGCAGTATTTT.